This paragraph covers one TCR beta chain sequence. Its antigen remains unidentified. Trimming took off 4 bases at V and 7 bases at J, with 7 bases between the two ends. CDR3 length: 10 residues. Germline V gene lookup returns CDR1 SQVTM and CDR2 ANQGSEA. These data belong to a study of OX40 agonist ivuxolimab in advanced cancers. The method was immunoSEQ multiplex PCR; TCRdb's version includes in-frame clones alone and lacks a portion of them. This table holds fewer than 80,000 clones, about 90% found once. Study results and limitations: Among the least clonally expanded were partial responders at 0.1-3.0 mg/kg.

The sequence was obtained from an adult with an advanced solid tumor such as melanoma, head and neck, liver or kidney cancer. The rearrangement links TRBV29-1 to TRBJ1-2, with D uncertain. The sample was CD4+ or CD8+ T cells sorted from blood, taken in a trial of the OX40 agonist ivuxolimab. CDR3 nucleotide sequence: TGCAGCGTTGGAGAGGGTGGCTACACCTTC. As protein: CSVGEGGYTF.